A selection of T cell receptor beta chains follows, all from one sample in a study of long-term antiretroviral therapy in people with HIV. The data were produced by immunoSEQ multiplex PCR, yet TCRdb's version contains in-frame clones alone and is incomplete. The sample has 25,000 to 35,000 clones; 80% to 90% are singletons. The sample here was unsorted PBMCs, taken 1.8 years after starting antiretroviral therapy. These receptors all stem from a woman under 30 with HIV. The CDR3 runs from the conserved cysteine through the conserved F or W. The D gene is left open where the match is weak.

-	TRBV5-5	TRBJ2-1	CASSSLPGSVDEQFF
TRBD2	TRBV28	TRBJ2-7	CASSSLRDYAYEQYF
TRBD1	TRBV5-5	TRBJ2-6	CASNTPGQGASGANVLTF
TRBD1	TRBV28	TRBJ2-1	CASSSRTGGNRGEQFF
-	TRBV9	TRBJ1-4	CASSVAGLNEKLFF
-	TRBV5-5	TRBJ2-1	CASSLGMWNEQFF
TRBD2	TRBV7-2	TRBJ2-3	CASSLYGAGAGDTQYF
-	TRBV19	TRBJ1-2	CASSIVPQGPYGYTF
-	TRBV20-1	TRBJ1-1	CSAEAGAEAFF
TRBD2	TRBV11-2	TRBJ2-1	CASSLSGNPSNEQFF
TRBD2	TRBV5-4	TRBJ2-3	CASSSKTSGFAGGDTQYF
TRBD1	TRBV28	TRBJ1-5	CASRDRASGPQHF
-	TRBV6-1	TRBJ2-4	CASSEGPGLGNIQYF
-	TRBV7-9	TRBJ2-7	CASSSAGGEYLYF
TRBD2	TRBV27	TRBJ2-2	CASSFALAVANTGELFF
-	TRBV27	TRBJ2-3	CASSPPGSMPSAGRF
-	TRBV4-3	TRBJ1-2	CASSQDGRTLYGYTF
TRBD2	TRBV7-9	TRBJ2-1	CASSLLAGGSYNEQFF
-	TRBV5-6	TRBJ2-7	CASSSTFGDAFAFYEQYF
-	TRBV7-3	TRBJ1-1	CASSLNRGTEAFF
TRBD2	TRBV5-4	TRBJ2-3	CASSLGGGLAGGASTDTQYF
-	TRBV11-1	TRBJ2-2	CASGKGRGASYTGELFF
-	TRBV6-5	TRBJ2-7	CASSYSREQYF
-	TRBV18	TRBJ1-2	CASSQTVDYGYTF
TRBD2	TRBV5-1	TRBJ2-1	CASSFGLAGGPHEQFF
TRBD2	TRBV9	TRBJ2-1	CASSVGSSGTGDEQFF
-	TRBV5-8	TRBJ2-7	CASSLVLIWAQSSSYEQYF
-	TRBV6-5	TRBJ1-3	CASSYLGQGLGNTIYF
-	TRBV9	TRBJ1-1	CASSVTGTGEAFF
TRBD1	TRBV27	TRBJ2-7	CASSSSSGTGNEQYF
-	TRBV5-4	TRBJ1-5	CASSLDSNQPQHF
-	TRBV5-1	TRBJ2-7	CASSPASVGKQYF
-	TRBV6-5	TRBJ2-1	CASSYSNGAEQFF
TRBD2	TRBV6-4	TRBJ2-1	CASSARGTSGRAPYNEQFF
TRBD2	TRBV19	TRBJ2-7	CASSGPTSGTYEQYF
-	TRBV7-2	TRBJ2-7	CASSLTGVPEQYF
-	TRBV4-3	TRBJ2-7	CASSQDGATTYEQYF
TRBD1	TRBV29-1	TRBJ2-7	CRGQIYEQYF
TRBD1	TRBV6-1	TRBJ1-1	CASSEGTGRTEAFF
-	TRBV6-6	TRBJ2-5	CASSVQGPDGTQYF
-	TRBV7-2	TRBJ2-6	CASSQPMNSGANVLTF
TRBD1	TRBV7-9	TRBJ2-2	CASSPQTGFTGELFF